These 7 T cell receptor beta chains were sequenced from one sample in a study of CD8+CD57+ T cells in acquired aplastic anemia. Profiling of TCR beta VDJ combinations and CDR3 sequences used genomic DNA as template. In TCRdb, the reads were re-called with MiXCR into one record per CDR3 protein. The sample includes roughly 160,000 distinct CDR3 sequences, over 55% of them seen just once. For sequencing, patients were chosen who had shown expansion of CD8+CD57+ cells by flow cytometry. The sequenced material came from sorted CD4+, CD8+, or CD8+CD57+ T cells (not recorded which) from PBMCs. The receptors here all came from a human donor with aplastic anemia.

The CDR3 spells CASSLGQPPFEQYF. The CDR3 DNA follows: TGCGCCAGCAGCTTGGGACAGCCCCCTTTCGAGCAGTACTTC. The chain carries TRBV5-1 and TRBJ2-7; D possibly corresponds to TRBD1 (5 bases). CDR3 size: 14 residues. Per germline, CDR1 SGHRS and CDR2 YFSETQ. Trimming pared 0 bases from V and 6 bases from J, leaving 13 bases between.

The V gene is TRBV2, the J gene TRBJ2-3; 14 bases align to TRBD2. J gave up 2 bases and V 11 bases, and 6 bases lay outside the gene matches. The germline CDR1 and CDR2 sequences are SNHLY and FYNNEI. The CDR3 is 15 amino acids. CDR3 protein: CAGGLAGGLTDTQYF. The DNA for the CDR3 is TGTGCCGGCGGACTAGCGGGAGGACTCACAGATACGCAGTATTTT.

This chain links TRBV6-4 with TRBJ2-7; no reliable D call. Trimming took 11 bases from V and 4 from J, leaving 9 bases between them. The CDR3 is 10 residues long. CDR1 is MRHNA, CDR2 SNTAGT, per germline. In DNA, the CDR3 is TGTGCCGGACCCCGATACGAGCAGTACTTC. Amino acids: CAGPRYEQYF.

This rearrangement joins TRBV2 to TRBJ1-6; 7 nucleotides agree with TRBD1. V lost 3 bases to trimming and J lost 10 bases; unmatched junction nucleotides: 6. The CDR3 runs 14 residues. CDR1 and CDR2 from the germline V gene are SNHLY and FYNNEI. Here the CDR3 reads CASSDRGRWSPLHF. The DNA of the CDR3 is TGTGCCAGCAGTGATAGGGGGCGTTGGTCACCCCTCCACTTT.

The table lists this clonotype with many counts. CDR3 residues: CASSESSDTGELFF. The CDR3 DNA is TGTGCCAGCAGTGAAAGTTCCGACACCGGGGAGCTGTTTTTT. The chain is built from TRBV6-4 and TRBJ2-2; D not certain. Between the trimmed V and J ends, which lost 3 bases and 3 bases, there was a span of 8 bases. This CDR3 spans 14 amino acids. The V gene's germline CDR1 is MRHNA and CDR2 SNTAGT.

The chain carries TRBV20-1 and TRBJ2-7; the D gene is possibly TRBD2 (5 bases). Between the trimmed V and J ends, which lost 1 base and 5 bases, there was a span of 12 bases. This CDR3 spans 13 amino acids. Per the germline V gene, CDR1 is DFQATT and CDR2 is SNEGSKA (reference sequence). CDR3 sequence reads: CSARVVNGNEQYF. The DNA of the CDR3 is TGCAGTGCTAGAGTAGTGAACGGGAACGAGCAGTACTTC.

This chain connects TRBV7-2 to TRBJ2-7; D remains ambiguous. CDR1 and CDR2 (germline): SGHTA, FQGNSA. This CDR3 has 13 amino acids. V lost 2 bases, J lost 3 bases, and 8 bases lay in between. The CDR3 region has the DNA TGTGCCAGCAGCTTAATGGGGAACTACGAGCAGTACTTC. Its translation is CASSLMGNYEQYF.